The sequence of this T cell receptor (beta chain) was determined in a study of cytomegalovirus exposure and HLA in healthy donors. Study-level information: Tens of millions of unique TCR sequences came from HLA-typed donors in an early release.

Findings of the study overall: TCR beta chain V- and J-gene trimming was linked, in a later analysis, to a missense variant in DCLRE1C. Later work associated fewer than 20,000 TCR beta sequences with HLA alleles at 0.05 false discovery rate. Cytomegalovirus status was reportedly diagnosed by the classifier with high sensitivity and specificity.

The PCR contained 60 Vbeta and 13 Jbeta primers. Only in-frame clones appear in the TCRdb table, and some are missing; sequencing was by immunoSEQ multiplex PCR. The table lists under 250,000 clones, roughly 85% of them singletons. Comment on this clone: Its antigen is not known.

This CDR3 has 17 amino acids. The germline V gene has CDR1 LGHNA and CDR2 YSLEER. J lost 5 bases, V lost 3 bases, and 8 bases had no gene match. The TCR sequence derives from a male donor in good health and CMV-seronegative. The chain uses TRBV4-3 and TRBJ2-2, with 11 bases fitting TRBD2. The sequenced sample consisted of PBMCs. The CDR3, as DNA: TGCGCCAGCAGCCAGGGACTAGCGGCCCTTCTTACCGGGGAGCTGTTTTTT. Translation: CASSQGLAALLTGELFF.